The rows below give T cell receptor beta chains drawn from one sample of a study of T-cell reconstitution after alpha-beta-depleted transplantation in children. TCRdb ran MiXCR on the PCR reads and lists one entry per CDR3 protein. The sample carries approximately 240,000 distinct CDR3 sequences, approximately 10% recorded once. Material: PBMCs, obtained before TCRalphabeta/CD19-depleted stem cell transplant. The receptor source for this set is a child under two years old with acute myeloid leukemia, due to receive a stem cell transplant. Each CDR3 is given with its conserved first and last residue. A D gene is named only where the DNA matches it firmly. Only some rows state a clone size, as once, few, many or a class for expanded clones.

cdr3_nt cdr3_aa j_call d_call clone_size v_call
TGTGCCAGCAGTTTAAAGCTTCCCTACGAGCAGTACTTC CASSLKLPYEQYF TRBJ2-7 . many TRBV12-3/TRBV12-4
TGTGCCAGCAGCTTAGTAGCGGCCACCGGGGAGCTGTTTTTT CASSLVAATGELFF TRBJ2-2 . many TRBV7-6
. CACCQSTSGSYGYTF TRBJ1-2 . . TRBV3-1
TGTGCCAGCAGGTCCGGGACAGGGTACACCGGGGAGCTGTTTTTT CASRSGTGYTGELFF TRBJ2-2 TRBD1 many TRBV7-8
TGCGCCAGCAGTGAGTCCCGCCCCTCTGGGGCCAACGTCCTGACTTTC CASSESRPSGANVLTF TRBJ2-6 . many TRBV10-2
TGTGCCAGCAGCCAGGGACAGGGCAGCAATCAGCCCCAGCATTTT CASSQGQGSNQPQHF TRBJ1-5 TRBD1 many TRBV7-2
TGTGCCAGCAGCCAAGATGGGCTAGCGGCGAACACCGGGGAGCTGTTTTTT CASSQDGLAANTGELFF TRBJ2-2 TRBD2 many TRBV4-2
TGTGCCAGCAGCCCCTGGAGGACAGGGGGCACCGGGGAGCTGTTTTTT CASSPWRTGGTGELFF TRBJ2-2 TRBD1 many TRBV7-9
TGTGCCACAAAAGCGTGGCTCCCCACTGAAGCTTTCTTT CATKAWLPTEAFF TRBJ1-1 . many TRBV6-1
TGTGCCAGCAGTTTAGAGGGAGGCGAAAAACTGTTTTTT CASSLEGGEKLFF TRBJ1-4 . many TRBV27
TGCAGCGTTCACCGGGATTCTGGAAACACCATATATTTT CSVHRDSGNTIYF TRBJ1-3 . . TRBV29-1
TGTGCCAGCAGCCCCGGACAGCCCAACTATGGCTACACCTTC CASSPGQPNYGYTF TRBJ1-2 . few TRBV12-3/TRBV12-4
TGTGCCAGCAAGACAGGATGGACTGAAGCTTTCTTT CASKTGWTEAFF TRBJ1-1 . . TRBV6-5
TGCGCCAGCGGGGAACAGCTAGGAGTGGGTTCACCCCTCCACTTT CASGEQLGVGSPLHF TRBJ1-6 . many TRBV10-2
TGTGCCAGCAGCTCCTGGACCGGGCTCCAAGAGACCCAGTACTTC CASSSWTGLQETQYF TRBJ2-5 . few TRBV5-4
TGTGCCAGCAGCTTATATGGGGGGAACTCTGGAAACACCATATATTTT CASSLYGGNSGNTIYF TRBJ1-3 . . TRBV7-6
TGTGCCAGCAGTTTATCGGGGGTGGTGGTGGGGGGCTACACCTTC CASSLSGVVVGGYTF TRBJ1-2 . . TRBV27
TGTGCCAGCAGCTTAGATTTCAGGGGAGCTTTCTTT CASSLDFRGAFF TRBJ1-1 . few TRBV7-8
TGTGCCAGCAGCAGACTAGGGGCGGACACGAATAATTCACCCCTCCACTTT CASSRLGADTNNSPLHF TRBJ1-6 . many TRBV5-6
TGTGCCAGCAGTTTTCCCCTCGCTACGCAGTATTTT CASSFPLATQYF TRBJ2-3 . many TRBV28
TGTGCCAGCACCGACCGGGAGGCTTTGGGCTACGAGCAGTACTTC CASTDREALGYEQYF TRBJ2-7 TRBD2 many TRBV6-1
TGCGCCAGCAGCTTCGAGTTCGGGGAGCTGTTTTTT CASSFEFGELFF TRBJ2-2 . many TRBV5-1
TGCGCCAGCAGTCAACGGACAGGGGTTAGCAATCAGCCCCAGCATTTT CASSQRTGVSNQPQHF TRBJ1-5 TRBD1 . TRBV23-1
TGCGCCAGCAGCCAAGATACTCCTAGCGGTTACAATGAGCAGTTCTTC CASSQDTPSGYNEQFF TRBJ2-1 TRBD2 once TRBV4-1
TGTGCCAGCAGCTTAACCGGACTAGCGAACACCGGGGAGCTGTTTTTT CASSLTGLANTGELFF TRBJ2-2 TRBD2 many TRBV7-3
TGCAGTGCTAGAGATCGGCGGCTGAACACCGGGGAGCTGTTTTTT CSARDRRLNTGELFF TRBJ2-2 . many TRBV20-1
TGCGCCAGCAGTGACGGGAGGGCGAACATTCAGTACTTC CASSDGRANIQYF TRBJ2-4 TRBD2 many TRBV5-1
TGTGCCAGCAGCCTTACGACGGGAGGCACCTACGAGCAGTACTTC CASSLTTGGTYEQYF TRBJ2-7 TRBD2 many TRBV3-1
TGTGCCAGCAGCCAAGTTGGTAGCGGGGGGGCTTTCACCGGGGAGCTGTTTTTT CASSQVGSGGAFTGELFF TRBJ2-2 TRBD2 many TRBV4-2
TGCAGTGCTAGGGCCCCCGGGGTAGCGGGAGGTCAGGTTGAGCAGTTCTTC CSARAPGVAGGQVEQFF TRBJ2-1 TRBD2 many TRBV20-1
TGTGCCAGTAGCGGTGTGACCAATCAGCCCCAGCATTTT CASSGVTNQPQHF TRBJ1-5 . . TRBV19
TGCAGTGCTCTATCCTTCGGGGAGCTGTTTTTT CSALSFGELFF TRBJ2-2 . many TRBV20-1
TGTGCCAGCTCACCAGGAGAGGGGGAGAGAGAGACCCAGTACTTC CASSPGEGERETQYF TRBJ2-5 . few TRBV18
TGTGCCAGCAGCCCTGGACGGGGGGAGTACTTC CASSPGRGEYF TRBJ2-4 TRBD2 . TRBV7-9
TGCAGTGCTAGAGATGTACAGGGGGCGAACGAGCAGTACTTC CSARDVQGANEQYF TRBJ2-7 TRBD1 many TRBV20-1
TGTGCCAGCAGTTACTTGAGGGGGCCTCGCAATGAGCAGTTCTTC CASSYLRGPRNEQFF TRBJ2-1 TRBD1 many TRBV6-2/TRBV6-3
TGCAGCGTTGACAAGGGGGAATGGTCCACTGAAGCTTTCTTT CSVDKGEWSTEAFF TRBJ1-1 . many TRBV29-1
TGTGCCAGCAACCCCGAACAGGGGCGCGACGAGCAGTACTTC CASNPEQGRDEQYF TRBJ2-7 TRBD1 . TRBV7-3
TGCAGTGTGCCGCGGGTGAACACTGAAGCTTTCTTT CSVPRVNTEAFF TRBJ1-1 . many TRBV20-1
TGCGCCAGCAGCCAAGAAGGACTAGCAAGCTCCTACAATGAGCAGTTCTTC CASSQEGLASSYNEQFF TRBJ2-1 TRBD2 many TRBV4-3
TGTGCCAGCAGTTTAGATATAGGGGGCACGCAGGGGGTCGGCGGAAACACCATATATTTT CASSLDIGGTQGVGGNTIYF TRBJ1-3 TRBD1 . TRBV12-3/TRBV12-4
TGTGCCAGCAGCTTGATCGGAGACACTGAAGCTTTCTTT CASSLIGDTEAFF TRBJ1-1 . many TRBV5-5
TGTGCCAGCAGCTTAATCCGGACTATTCAGTTCTTC CASSLIRTIQFF TRBJ2-1 . many TRBV7-2
TGTGCCTGGAACGCCGGAGGGGAGCAGTTCTTC CAWNAGGEQFF TRBJ2-1 . few TRBV30
TGCGCCAGCAGCTTGGAGGGTTTGCCGGAGACCCAGTACTTC CASSLEGLPETQYF TRBJ2-5 . many TRBV5-1
TGCAGTGCTAGACCAGGCACAGATACGCAGTATTTT CSARPGTDTQYF TRBJ2-3 . many TRBV20-1